These T cell receptor beta chains were read from a single sample in a study of CXCR3-negative and CXCR3-positive naive CD8 T cells. From its re-call of the 5' RACE reads, TCRdb lists each CDR3 protein once, without DNA. This sample's table reports around 40,000 distinct CDR3 sequences. Sequencing was carried out using memory CD8+ T cells from blood. These receptors all come from a human donor in good health. Some clones in this sample may be carry-over from other donors' samples. CDR3s include the opening cysteine and the closing phenylalanine or tryptophan. Fields, in order: J gene, clone size, V gene, CDR3 protein. The listing skips clone size in some rows; elsewhere it reads once, few, many or a size class.

>TRBJ1-1|.|TRBV10-2
CASGPDQGARTEAFF
>TRBJ1-5|.|TRBV7-6
CASSLRTVRGNQPQHF
>TRBJ2-7|.|TRBV5-1
CASSAYTGTYEQYF
>TRBJ2-2|.|TRBV29-1
CSATPTGSRGELFF
>TRBJ2-2|.|TRBV5-1
CASSLAVGDSSNTGELFF
>TRBJ2-6|.|TRBV6-1
CASSEEYSGANVLTF
>TRBJ1-1|.|TRBV29-1
CSVDGGVDDPF
>TRBJ2-1|.|TRBV29-1
CSGGLAGNEQFF
>TRBJ2-7|.|TRBV27
CASGNTPGDEQYF
>TRBJ2-7|.|TRBV28
CASNAALRQGFLYEQYF
>TRBJ2-3|.|TRBV4-3
CASSQDFAGETDTQYF
>TRBJ2-1|medium-sized|TRBV11-2
CASSLGTGAVLYNEQFF
>TRBJ2-5|.|TRBV4-1
CASSQGVAGAGQETQYF
>TRBJ2-1|.|TRBV10-1
CASSEYLLSSYNEQFF
>TRBJ2-3|.|TRBV7-9
CASSLKRGTSTDTQYF
>TRBJ2-2|.|TRBV28
CASSLWTSGGKTGELFF
>TRBJ1-1|.|TRBV5-1
CASSLAWGTEAFF
>TRBJ2-1|.|TRBV5-1
CASSNGLADNEQFF
>TRBJ1-1|.|TRBV7-9
CASTAAGGGTEAFF